This is a list of T cell receptor beta chains from one sample in a study of blood T cell repertoires in COVID-19. Sequencing used immunoSEQ multiplex PCR; TCRdb keeps in-frame clones, though not all of them. The top ten clones hold approximately 6.9% of a sample with roughly 150,000 clones, about 85% of them seen once. Material: peripheral blood. Receptor source: an elderly man with COVID-19, enrolled during active disease. The CDR3 runs from the conserved cysteine through the conserved F or W. A D gene is named only where the DNA matches it firmly. The size field is filled for only some rows; it gives once, few, many or a size class.

d_call	v_call	clone_size	j_call	cdr3_nt	cdr3_aa
TRBD1	TRBV29-1	once	TRBJ1-4	TGCAGCGTTGGGGTCGGGGACAGGGGACAAAAACTGTTTTTT	CSVGVGDRGQKLFF
.	TRBV11-3	few	TRBJ1-6	TGTGCCAGCAGCAAGGAGAGCTCCTATAATTCACCCCTCCACTTT	CASSKESSYNSPLHF
.	TRBV11-2	.	TRBJ2-7	TGTGCCAGCAGCTTGGACCGTGGGGGGGCGGGGGAGCAGTACTTC	CASSLDRGGAGEQYF
TRBD2	TRBV11-3	.	TRBJ2-1	TGTGCCAGCAGCTTAACTAGCGGGCACTCCTACAATGAGCAGTTCTTC	CASSLTSGHSYNEQFF
.	TRBV6-5	.	TRBJ1-2	TGTGCCAGCAGCGACACCCCCCGGGGCTATGGCTACACCTTC	CASSDTPRGYGYTF
.	TRBV7-9	.	TRBJ1-2	TGTGCCAGCAGCGGTTCGAGCGTTAACTATGGCTACACCTTC	CASSGSSVNYGYTF
TRBD2	TRBV19	.	TRBJ2-3	TGTGCCAGTAGTATAGACGGACTAGCGGGGGTTAGCACAGATACGCAGTATTTT	CASSIDGLAGVSTDTQYF
TRBD1	TRBV4-2	.	TRBJ2-2	TGTGCCAGCAGCCTTGGGACAGGGGGCGACGGGGAGCTGTTTTTT	CASSLGTGGDGELFF
.	TRBV3-1/TRBV3-2	.	TRBJ2-7	TGTGCCAGCAGCCAAGGACCGGGAAGTTCCTCCTACGAGCAGTACTTC	CASSQGPGSSSYEQYF
.	TRBV3-1/TRBV3-2	.	TRBJ2-1	TGTGCCAGCAGCCTCCTACTTGGGGGGGAGCAGTTCTTC	CASSLLLGGEQFF
.	TRBV5-4	.	TRBJ2-5	TGTGCCAGCAGCTTACGTAGTGGAGAAGAGACCCAGTACTTC	CASSLRSGEETQYF
TRBD2	TRBV5-1	.	TRBJ2-3	TGCGCCAGCAGCTTGGTCCTAGCGGGGGGGGCAGATACGCAGTATTTT	CASSLVLAGGADTQYF
TRBD1	TRBV27	few	TRBJ2-3	TGTGCCAGCAGTGCCGACAGGGAGGATACGCAGTATTTT	CASSADREDTQYF
.	TRBV12-5	.	TRBJ2-3	TGTGCTAGTGTAGGGGTAGATACGCAGTATTTT	CASVGVDTQYF
.	TRBV6-6	once	TRBJ1-5	TGTGCCAGCAGTTACGAGTCAGGGTACGATCAGCCCCAGCATTTT	CASSYESGYDQPQHF
TRBD1	TRBV5-1	.	TRBJ1-3	TGCGCCAGCAGTTTGGCCGGGACAGTTGGAAACACCATATATTTT	CASSLAGTVGNTIYF
.	TRBV5-4	.	TRBJ1-5	TGTGCCAGCAGCTTGGAGCAGGGAGGCCAGCATTTT	CASSLEQGGQHF
.	TRBV19	.	TRBJ1-5	TGTGCCAGTAGTATAGGGTCGCAGGCCTGGAATAGCAATCAGCCCCAGCATTTT	CASSIGSQAWNSNQPQHF
TRBD1	TRBV28	few	TRBJ1-1	TGTGCCAGCAGTTTATTACCTACAGGGGCCGCTGAAGCTTTCTTT	CASSLLPTGAAEAFF
.	TRBV5-1	.	TRBJ2-3	TGCGCCAGCAGCTTGGGAGGGATTGCAGATACGCAGTATTTT	CASSLGGIADTQYF
.	TRBV4-3	.	TRBJ2-3	TGCGCCAGCAGCCAAGCCGGAGAGACAGACGGTACGCAGTATTTT	CASSQAGETDGTQYF
TRBD1	TRBV19	.	TRBJ2-7	TGTGCCAGTATTTCAGTTAAGGGGGCGCATCGGGACGAGCAGTACTTC	CASISVKGAHRDEQYF